The 27 T cell receptor beta chains presented below share a single source sample, sequenced in a study of blood T cell repertoires in COVID-19. Profiled with immunoSEQ multiplex PCR; TCRdb holds only in-frame clones, not every one. The sample records 250,000 to 350,000 clones, around 90% being singletons. The sample consisted of peripheral blood. The source of these receptors is a woman between 40 and 50 years old who had recovered from COVID-19.

The chain uses TRBV2 and TRBJ1-2; D uncertain. CDR1 is SNHLY, CDR2 FYNNEI, per germline. Trimming took 5 bases from V and 5 from J, leaving 15 bases between them. The CDR3 length is 14 residues. The CDR3: CASSPGLRGYGYTF. CDR3 in DNA: TGTGCCAGCAGTCCCGGGCTCCGGGGATATGGCTACACCTTC.

CDR3: CASIEGRGPGGYTF. The DNA for the CDR3 is TGTGCCAGCATCGAGGGAAGGGGGCCGGGTGGCTACACCTTC. The V and J genes are TRBV28 and TRBJ1-2; 7 bases are shared with TRBD1. This CDR3 contains 14 residues. After removal of 7 bases from V and 7 bases from J, the junction contained 12 bases not matched to a gene. In germline, CDR1 is MDHEN, CDR2 SYDVKM.

Only one count was recorded for this clone. The V call is TRBV24-1, the J call TRBJ2-2; TRBD1 is a possible D gene (6 bases). The V end lost 4 bases, the J end lost 0 bases, and 14 bases lay between the germline ends. The CDR3 has 17 amino acids. Germline values: CDR1 KGHDR, CDR2 SFDVKD. This chain's CDR3 is CATSDPNRETNTGELFF. In DNA form, the CDR3 reads TGTGCCACCAGTGACCCTAACAGGGAAACGAACACCGGGGAGCTGTTTTTT.

This chain links TRBV19 with TRBJ1-2, with TRBD1 matching over 12 bases. CDR3 length equals 15 residues. CDR1 and CDR2 from the germline V gene are LNHDA and SQIVND (reference sequence). V lost 6 bases and J lost 6; bases outside the gene matches: 8. This CDR3 reads CASRAGTGGSDGYTF. The CDR3 DNA sequence: TGTGCCAGTAGGGCCGGGACAGGGGGCTCGGATGGCTACACCTTC. The whole variable domain, filled in from reference TRBV19 and TRBJ1-2, reads DGGITQSPKYLFRKEGQNVTLSCEQNLNHDAMYWYRQDPGQGLRLIYYSQIVNDFQKGDIAEGYSVSREKKESFPLTVTSAQKNPTAFYLCASRAGTGGSDGYTFGSGTRLTVV.

Written as DNA, the CDR3 is TGTGCCAGCAGTTCCCGACAGGGAGATAGGGCTTTCTTT. Translated, it gives CASSSRQGDRAFF. The rearrangement uses TRBV28 and TRBJ1-1, with 7 positions matching TRBD1. The germline V gene encodes CDR1 MDHEN and CDR2 SYDVKM. This CDR3 contains 13 residues. V shed 4 bases, J shed 11 bases, and the junction held 10 bases outside the gene matches.

This chain uses TRBV11-3 with TRBJ2-2; D not certain. CDR1 is SGHNT, CDR2 YENEEA, per germline. The CDR3 extends over 11 amino acids. The V gene lost 5 bases and the J gene lost 8 bases, with 6 bases spanning the gap. CDR3 sequence reads: CASSLRGELFF. For the CDR3, the DNA is TGTGCCAGCAGCCTCCGGGGGGAGCTGTTTTTT.

The chain is built from TRBV7-3 and TRBJ2-1; 7 bases fit TRBD1. Germline V gene lookup returns CDR1 SGHTA and CDR2 FQGTGA. V shed 5 bases and J 4 bases; nucleotides not matched to a gene: 5. The CDR3 extends over 14 amino acids. CDR3 nucleotides: TGTGCCAGCAGCCCCGGGACAGCATACAATGAGCAGTTCTTC. This encodes CASSPGTAYNEQFF.

This sequence joins TRBV18 and TRBJ1-4, with D hard to call. This CDR3 is 15 amino acids long. V was trimmed by 6 bases and J by 2 bases, leaving 13 bases between them. Germline CDR1 KGHSH, CDR2 LQKENI. CDR3 DNA: TGTGCCAGCTCTCAGCAAGAGGTTACTAATGAAAAACTGTTTTTT. Its translation: CASSQQEVTNEKLFF.

This chain connects TRBV5-1 to TRBJ2-5, with 8 bases aligning to TRBD1. The CDR3 sequence is 15 residues long. V was pared by 1 base and J by 4 bases, with 6 bases of the junction left unmatched. The germline CDR1 and CDR2 sequences are SGHRS and YFSETQ. The CDR3 spells CASSLRLTGVETQYF. The CDR3 region has the DNA TGCGCCAGCAGCTTGCGCCTGACAGGGGTAGAGACCCAGTACTTC.

J is TRBJ2-3 and V is TRBV5-4; maybe TRBD1 (7 bases). This CDR3 comprises 16 residues. The germline V gene has CDR1 SGHNT and CDR2 YYREEE (reference sequence). V lost 5 bases, J lost 6 bases, and 22 bases lay in between. The CDR3 is CASRGGRQDYSDTQYF. The CDR3 DNA sequence: TGTGCCAGCAGAGGGGGCAGACAGGACTATTCGGATACGCAGTATTTT.

This chain uses TRBV29-1 with TRBJ2-7; weak D call: TRBD2 (6 bases). CDR3 length: 13 amino acids. The germline V gene has CDR1 SQVTM and CDR2 ANQGSEA. V was cut by 7 bases and J by 7 bases, with 20 bases left in between. CDR3 nucleotide sequence: TGCAGCGGCTCTGGAGGGCTAAGTGAAGAGCAGTACTTC. Its protein product is CSGSGGLSEEQYF.

This clone was counted a single time. The chain is built from TRBV2 and TRBJ2-1; the match to TRBD2 covers 10 bases. CDR1 and CDR2 from the germline V gene are SNHLY and FYNNEI. The length of the CDR3 is 14 residues. The junction had 5 bases not matched to a gene; V was cut back by 5 bases and J by 7 bases. CDR3 sequence (DNA): TGTGCCAGCAGTAAGCTAGCGGGAGCGAATGAGCAGTTCTTC. It specifies CASSKLAGANEQFF.

The chain is built from TRBV3-1 (or the pseudogene TRBV3-2) and TRBJ2-5, with a tentative D call TRBD2 (5 bases). Germline CDR1 and CDR2: LGHDT and YNNKEL (reference sequence). V was pared by 2 bases and J by 1 base, with 8 bases between. The CDR3 has 14 residues. The CDR3 sequence: CASSQSGLQETQYF. The CDR3 bases are TGTGCCAGCAGCCAAAGCGGCCTCCAAGAGACCCAGTACTTC.

This chain links TRBV15 with TRBJ2-1, with a tentative D call TRBD1 (6 bases). Trimming stripped 1 base from V and 0 bases from J, with 10 bases between. CDR3 size: 16 residues. The germline V gene encodes CDR1 LNHNV and CDR2 YYDKDF (reference sequence). The CDR3 DNA reads as TGTGCCACCAGCAGAGCATCAGGGGCCTCCTACAATGAGCAGTTCTTC. It specifies CATSRASGASYNEQFF. The whole variable domain, remainder taken from reference TRBV15 and TRBJ2-1, is DAMVIQNPRYQVTQFGKPVTLSCSQTLNHNVMYWYQQKSSQAPKLLFHYYDKDFNNEADTPDNFQSRRPNTSFCFLDIRSPGLGDTAMYLCATSRASGASYNEQFFGPGTRLTVL.

The DNA of the CDR3 is TGTGCCAGCAGTCCACGCAGGACTAGCACAGATACGCAGTATTTT. It translates to CASSPRRTSTDTQYF. The gene calls are TRBV28 and TRBJ2-3; D might be TRBD2 (5 bases). V lost 5 bases and J lost 0, with 12 bases in between. The CDR3 runs to 15 residues. Per the germline V gene, CDR1 is MDHEN and CDR2 is SYDVKM.

The chain links TRBV6-5 to TRBJ1-3; 10 bases map to TRBD1. The CDR3 has 15 residues. The V gene end was trimmed by 6 bases and the J gene end by 1 base; junction bases not matched to a gene: 3. CDR1 is MNHEY and CDR2 is SVGAGI in the germline V gene. CDR3 sequence reads: CASSRDRGSGNTIYF. CDR3 DNA sequence: TGTGCCAGCAGCCGGGACAGGGGTTCTGGAAACACCATATATTTT.

The rearrangement joins TRBV10-2 to TRBJ2-7; 9 bases map to TRBD2. Germline V gives CDR1 WSHSY, CDR2 SAAADI. CDR3 length equals 14 residues. With 8 bases clipped from V and 3 bases from J, the junction kept 8 bases outside the gene matches. The CDR3 nucleotides are TGCGCCAGCGGCGAGACTAGCGGAGGCTACGAGCAGTACTTC. Amino acids: CASGETSGGYEQYF.

This chain joins TRBV19 and TRBJ1-2; D may be TRBD1 (6 bases). V lost 8 bases and J 4 bases, leaving 23 bases between the germline ends. The V gene's germline CDR1 is LNHDA and CDR2 SQIVND (reference sequence). The CDR3 extends over 16 amino acids. The CDR3 spells CASDPTFGQLTYGYTF. The CDR3 nucleotides read TGTGCCAGTGATCCGACCTTCGGACAGCTGACCTATGGCTACACCTTC. Variable domain in full (rest from reference TRBV19 and TRBJ1-2): DGGITQSPKYLFRKEGQNVTLSCEQNLNHDAMYWYRQDPGQGLRLIYYSQIVNDFQKGDIAEGYSVSREKKESFPLTVTSAQKNPTAFYLCASDPTFGQLTYGYTFGSGTRLTVV.

The V and J genes are TRBV2 and TRBJ1-5, with D perhaps matching TRBD1 (5 bases). Germline V gene sequence: CDR1 SNHLY, CDR2 FYNNEI. The V gene lost 3 bases and the J gene lost 6 bases, with 9 bases spanning the gap. The CDR3 loop spans 13 amino acids. The CDR3 DNA reads as TGTGCCAGCAGTGATGGAGGGACTCAGCCCCAGCATTTT. It specifies CASSDGGTQPQHF.

This sequence joins TRBV6-6 and TRBJ2-7; TRBD2 aligns across 7 bases. The CDR3 totals 13 residues. The germline V gene encodes CDR1 MNHNY and CDR2 SVGAGI (reference sequence). V lost 2 bases to trimming and J lost 6 bases; unmatched junction nucleotides: 4. CDR3 in DNA: TGTGCCAGCAGTTACGTGCCGGGGGGCGAGCAGTACTTC. Amino acids: CASSYVPGGEQYF.

This rearrangement joins TRBV5-1 to TRBJ1-2; 9 bases match TRBD1. This CDR3 contains 13 residues. Trimming at V came to 4 bases and at J to 7 bases, leaving 5 bases not matched to a gene. Germline CDR1 reads SGHRS; CDR2 reads YFSETQ. The CDR3 bases are TGCGCCAGCAGCACACAGGGGGCCGTTGGCTACACCTTC. As protein: CASSTQGAVGYTF.

The chain employs TRBV7-2 and TRBJ2-5, with TRBD1 matching 7 bases. Germline-derived CDR1 and CDR2 are SGHTA and FQGNSA. The CDR3 spans 15 residues. The junction had 13 bases not matched to a gene; V was cut back by 5 bases and J by 7 bases. Here the CDR3 DNA reads TGTGCCAGCAGCCAGGGACAGCCTCTTTTGGGGACCCAGTACTTC. This encodes CASSQGQPLLGTQYF.

The chain couples TRBV7-9 to TRBJ2-1; D unclear. Germline V gene sequence: CDR1 SEHNR, CDR2 FQNEAQ (reference sequence). Trimming cost V 5 bases and J 3 bases, with 17 bases left between them. This CDR3 is 16 amino acids long. The CDR3, as DNA: TGTGCCAGCAGCATGATAGCTAAAGCCAGCTACAATGAGCAGTTCTTC. The encoded protein is CASSMIAKASYNEQFF.

This clone showed up just once. V usage is TRBV25-1 and J usage is TRBJ2-5; 7 bases fit TRBD2. V shed 3 bases and J 5 bases; nucleotides not matched to a gene: 12. The CDR3 runs 16 residues. In germline, CDR1 is MGHDK, CDR2 SYGVNS. CDR3 DNA: TGTGCCAGCAGTGAGTCCGGGGAGGGTCCCACGGAGACCCAGTACTTC. This codes for CASSESGEGPTETQYF.

This rearrangement joins TRBV11-1 to TRBJ1-1; 7 bases fit TRBD1. The CDR3 has 13 amino acids. V dropped 7 bases and J dropped 6; count of bases not matched to a gene: 8. Germline CDR1 and CDR2: SGHAT and FQDESV (reference sequence). The CDR3 reads CASTIGGWAEAFF. The CDR3 nucleotides read TGTGCCAGCACCATAGGGGGCTGGGCTGAAGCTTTCTTT.

This chain connects TRBV9 to TRBJ2-3; D may be TRBD2 (6 bases). This CDR3 spans 14 amino acids. The germline gives CDR1 SGDLS, CDR2 YYNGEE. V lost 3 bases to trimming and J lost 10 bases, with 18 bases between them. Written as DNA, the CDR3 is TGTGCCAGCAGCGACACGCGGGCCGGCGGGGCGCAGTATTTT. Residues: CASSDTRAGGAQYF.

The V call is TRBV5-6, the J call TRBJ2-2, with unresolved D. Trimming pared 0 bases from V and 4 bases from J, leaving 7 bases between. From germline, CDR1 is SGHDT and CDR2 YYEEEE. The CDR3 consists of 14 residues. The CDR3 region is CASSLAGFTGELFF. CDR3 nucleotide sequence: TGTGCCAGCAGCTTGGCCGGGTTCACCGGGGAGCTGTTTTTT.